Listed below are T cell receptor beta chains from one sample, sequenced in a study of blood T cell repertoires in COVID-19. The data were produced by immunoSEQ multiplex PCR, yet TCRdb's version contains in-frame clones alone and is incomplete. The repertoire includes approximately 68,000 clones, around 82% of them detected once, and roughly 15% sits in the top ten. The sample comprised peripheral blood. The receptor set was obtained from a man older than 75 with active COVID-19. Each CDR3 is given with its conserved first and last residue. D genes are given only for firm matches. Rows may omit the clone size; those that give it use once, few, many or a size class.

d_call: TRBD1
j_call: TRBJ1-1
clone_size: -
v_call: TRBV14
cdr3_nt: TGTGCCAGCAGTCGACAGGGACTCACGACCCCTGAAGCTTTCTTT
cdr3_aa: CASSRQGLTTPEAFF

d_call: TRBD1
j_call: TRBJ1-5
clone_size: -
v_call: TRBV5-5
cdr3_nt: TGTGCCAGCAGCTTGTCTGTAGGGACAGGTTCCGGTCAGCCCCAGCATTTT
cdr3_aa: CASSLSVGTGSGQPQHF

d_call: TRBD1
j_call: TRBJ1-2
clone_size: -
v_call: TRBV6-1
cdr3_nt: TGTGCCAGCAGTGTAACCGGGACAGGCACGAACTATGGCTACACCTTC
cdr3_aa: CASSVTGTGTNYGYTF

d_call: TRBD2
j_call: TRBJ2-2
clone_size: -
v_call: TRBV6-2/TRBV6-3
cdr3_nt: TGTGCCAGCAGTGAGCGGGAGAACACCGGGGAGCTGTTTTTT
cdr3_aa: CASSERENTGELFF

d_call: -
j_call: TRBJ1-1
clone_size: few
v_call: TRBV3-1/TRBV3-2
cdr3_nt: TGTGCCAGCAGGGGCGGGGTTGAAGCTTTCTTT
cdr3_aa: CASRGGVEAFF

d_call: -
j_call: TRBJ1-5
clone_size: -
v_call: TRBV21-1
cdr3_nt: TGTGCCAGCAGCAAAGGCGAGGGCAGGGGGGTGCAGCCCCAGCATTTT
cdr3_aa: CASSKGEGRGVQPQHF

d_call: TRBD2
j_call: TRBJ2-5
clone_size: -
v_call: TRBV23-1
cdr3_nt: TGCGCCAGCAAGGTAGCGGGGGACCTGGGAGAGACCCAGTACTTC
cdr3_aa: CASKVAGDLGETQYF

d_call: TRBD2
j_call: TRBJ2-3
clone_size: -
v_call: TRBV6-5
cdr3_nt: TGTGCCAGCAGTTACGGGACTAGCGGGAGCGCAGATACGCAGTATTTT
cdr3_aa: CASSYGTSGSADTQYF

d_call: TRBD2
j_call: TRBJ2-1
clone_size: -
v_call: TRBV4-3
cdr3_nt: TGCGCCAGCAGCCAGGATAGCGGGAGTAGCTACAATGAGCAGTTCTTC
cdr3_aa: CASSQDSGSSYNEQFF

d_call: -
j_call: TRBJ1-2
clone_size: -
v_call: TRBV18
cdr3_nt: TGTGCCAGCTCACCAGGGCAGCTGAACTATGGCTACACCTTC
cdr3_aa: CASSPGQLNYGYTF

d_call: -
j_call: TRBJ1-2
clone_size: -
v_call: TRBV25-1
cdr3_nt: TGTGCCAGCAGTGATTTCAATACAGAAGGTGGCTACACCTTC
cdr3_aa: CASSDFNTEGGYTF

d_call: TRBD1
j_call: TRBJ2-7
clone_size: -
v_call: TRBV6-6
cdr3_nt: TGTGCCAGCAGCCCGGACAGGGACGAGCAGTACTTC
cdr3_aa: CASSPDRDEQYF

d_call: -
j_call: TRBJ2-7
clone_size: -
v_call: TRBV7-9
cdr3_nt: TGTGCCAGCAGCCCGCTGCCGGGGTGGAACGAGCAGTACTTC
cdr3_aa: CASSPLPGWNEQYF

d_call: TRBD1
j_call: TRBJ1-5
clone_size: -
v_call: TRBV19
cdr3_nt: TGTGCCAGTAGTAGGACAGGGCTGGCTCAGCCCCAGCATTTT
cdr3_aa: CASSRTGLAQPQHF

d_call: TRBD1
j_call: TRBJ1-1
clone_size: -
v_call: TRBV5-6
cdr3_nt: TGTGCCAGCAGCTTTAGGACAGGGTGGATCTTT
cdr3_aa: CASSFRTGWIF

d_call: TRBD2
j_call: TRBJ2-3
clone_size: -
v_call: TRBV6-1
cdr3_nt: TGTGCCAGCAGTGAAGCAAGCGGGGGGGTATCAGATACGCAGTATTTT
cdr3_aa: CASSEASGGVSDTQYF

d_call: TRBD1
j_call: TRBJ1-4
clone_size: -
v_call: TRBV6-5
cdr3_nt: TGTGCCAGCAGACCAGGGGGCCATAATGAAAAACTGTTTTTT
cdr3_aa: CASRPGGHNEKLFF

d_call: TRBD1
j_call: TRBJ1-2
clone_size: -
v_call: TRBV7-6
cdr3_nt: TGTGCCAGCAGCTTACAGGGGGTTCGGGACTATGGCTACACCTTC
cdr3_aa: CASSLQGVRDYGYTF

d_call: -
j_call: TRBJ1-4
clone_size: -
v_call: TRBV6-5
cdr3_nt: TGTGCCAGCAGTTACTCGGTTCCAGATTCTAATGAAAAACTGTTTTTT
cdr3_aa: CASSYSVPDSNEKLFF

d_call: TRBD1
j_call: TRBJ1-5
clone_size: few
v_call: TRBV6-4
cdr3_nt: TGTGCCAGCAGTCGTCCGGGACAGGGGGCGTATGGCAATCAGCCCCAGCATTTT
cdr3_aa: CASSRPGQGAYGNQPQHF

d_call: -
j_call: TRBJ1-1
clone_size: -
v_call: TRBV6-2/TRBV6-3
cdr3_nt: TGTGCCAGCAGTCGAGAGGGGGGGGTGAACACTGAAGCTTTCTTT
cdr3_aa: CASSREGGVNTEAFF

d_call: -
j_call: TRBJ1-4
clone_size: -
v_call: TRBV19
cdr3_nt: TGTGCCAGTAGTATAGCGGGAACCGAAAAACTGTTTTTT
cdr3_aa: CASSIAGTEKLFF

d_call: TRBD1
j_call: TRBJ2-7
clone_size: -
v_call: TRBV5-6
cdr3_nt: TGTGCCAGCAGCTTGGTCTGGGACAGGGGGATAACATACGAGCAGTACTTC
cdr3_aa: CASSLVWDRGITYEQYF

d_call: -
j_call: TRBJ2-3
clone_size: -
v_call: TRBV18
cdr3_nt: TGTGCCAGCTCACCAACCCAGGCGGGGTTCACAGATACGCAGTATTTT
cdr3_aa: CASSPTQAGFTDTQYF

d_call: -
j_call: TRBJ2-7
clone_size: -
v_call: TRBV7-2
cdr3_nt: TGTGCCAGCAGCTCGTCGACAGTACTGTCCTACGAGCAGTACTTC
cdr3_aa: CASSSSTVLSYEQYF

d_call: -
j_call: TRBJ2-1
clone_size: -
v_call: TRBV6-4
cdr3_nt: TGTGCCAGCAGCGAAGAAGCCACCTCCTACAATGAGCAGTTCTTC
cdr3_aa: CASSEEATSYNEQFF

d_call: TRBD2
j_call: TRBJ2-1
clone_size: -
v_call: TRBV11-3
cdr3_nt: TGTGCCAGCAGCATCAGCGGGGGGTCCTCCTACAATGAGCAGTTCTTC
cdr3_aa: CASSISGGSSYNEQFF

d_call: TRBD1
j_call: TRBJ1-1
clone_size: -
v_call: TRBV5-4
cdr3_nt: TGTGCCAGCAGCCACCGGACAGGGGGCCAATTGAACACTGAAGCTTTCTTT
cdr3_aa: CASSHRTGGQLNTEAFF

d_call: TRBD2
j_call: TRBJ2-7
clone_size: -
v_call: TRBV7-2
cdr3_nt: TGTGCCAGCAGTTCAGGACTAGCGGGAAGCTCCTACGAGCAGTACTTC
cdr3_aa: CASSSGLAGSSYEQYF

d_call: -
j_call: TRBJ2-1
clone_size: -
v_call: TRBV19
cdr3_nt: TGTGCCAGTAGTATCGAGGGAGATCTCTACAATGAGCAGTTCTTC
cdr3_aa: CASSIEGDLYNEQFF

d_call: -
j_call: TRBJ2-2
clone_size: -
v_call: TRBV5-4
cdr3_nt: TGTGCCAGCAGCCCCTCAGCGAACACCGGGGAGCTGTTTTTT
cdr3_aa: CASSPSANTGELFF

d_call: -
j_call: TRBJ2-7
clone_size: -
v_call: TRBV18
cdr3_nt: TGTGCCAGCTCACCGAGCTCCTACGAGCAGTACTTC
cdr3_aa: CASSPSSYEQYF

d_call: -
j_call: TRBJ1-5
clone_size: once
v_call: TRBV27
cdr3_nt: TGTGCCAGCAGTCCAGAAAATAGCAATCAGCCCCAGCATTTT
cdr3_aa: CASSPENSNQPQHF

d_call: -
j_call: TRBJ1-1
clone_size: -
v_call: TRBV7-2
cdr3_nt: TGTGCCAGCAGCTTCAAGGGGGGGACTGAAGCTTTCTTT
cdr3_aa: CASSFKGGTEAFF

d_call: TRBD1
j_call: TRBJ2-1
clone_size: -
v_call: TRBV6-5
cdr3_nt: TGTGCCAGCAGATCCGGGACAGGTTCCTACAATGAGCAGTTCTTC
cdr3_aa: CASRSGTGSYNEQFF

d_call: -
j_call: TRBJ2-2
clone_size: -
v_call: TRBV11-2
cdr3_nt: TGTGCCAGCAGCTTAGTCAGGGCCGGGGAGCTGTTTTTT
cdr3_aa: CASSLVRAGELFF

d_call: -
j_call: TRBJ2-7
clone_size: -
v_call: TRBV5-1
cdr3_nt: TGCGCCAGCAGCTTGGCCGTTGTGGCAACGACCTACGAGCAGTACTTC
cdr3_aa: CASSLAVVATTYEQYF

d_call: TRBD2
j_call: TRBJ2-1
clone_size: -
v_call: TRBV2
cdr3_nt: TGTGCCAGCAGAGGGACTAGCGGGGGAGGGGTTGAGCAGTTCTTC
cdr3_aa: CASRGTSGGGVEQFF

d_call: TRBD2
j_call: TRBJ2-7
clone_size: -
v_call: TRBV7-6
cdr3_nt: TGTGCCAGCAGCTTAGAACCCGGGACTAGCGTTATCCACGAGCAGTACTTC
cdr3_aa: CASSLEPGTSVIHEQYF

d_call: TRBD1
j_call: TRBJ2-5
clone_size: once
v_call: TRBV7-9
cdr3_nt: TGTGCCAGCAGCGTGACAGGGTCTAGGGAGACCCAGTACTTC
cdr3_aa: CASSVTGSRETQYF

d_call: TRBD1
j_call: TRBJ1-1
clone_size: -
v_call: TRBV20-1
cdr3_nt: TGCAGTGCCAGTGACAGGGGGCAAGAAGCTTTCTTT
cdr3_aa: CSASDRGQEAFF

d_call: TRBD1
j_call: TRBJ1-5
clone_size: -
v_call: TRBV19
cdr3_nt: TGTGCCAGTAGTAGAAGACAGGGAGTAAGCAATCAGCCCCAGCATTTT
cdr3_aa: CASSRRQGVSNQPQHF

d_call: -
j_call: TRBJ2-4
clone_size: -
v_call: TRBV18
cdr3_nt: TGTGCCAGCTCACCGTCGCAGGGCAAAAACATTCAGTACTTC
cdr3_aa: CASSPSQGKNIQYF

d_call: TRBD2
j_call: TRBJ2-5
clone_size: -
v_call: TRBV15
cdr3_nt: TGTGCCACCAGCAGAGACGGACCGGGGGGAGGCGAGACCCAGTACTTC
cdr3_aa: CATSRDGPGGGETQYF

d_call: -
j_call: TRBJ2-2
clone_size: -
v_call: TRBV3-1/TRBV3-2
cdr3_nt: TGTGCCAGCAGCCACTTAGGGGTGTCCGGGGAGCTGTTTTTT
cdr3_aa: CASSHLGVSGELFF

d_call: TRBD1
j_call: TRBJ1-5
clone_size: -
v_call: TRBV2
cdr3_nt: TGTGCCAGCGGGGGGACAGGGACCATTAGCAATCAGCCCCAGCATTTT
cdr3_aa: CASGGTGTISNQPQHF

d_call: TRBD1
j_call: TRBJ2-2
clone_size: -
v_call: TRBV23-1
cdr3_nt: TGCGCCAGCTCCGGGACAGCGAACACCGGGGAGCTGTTTTTT
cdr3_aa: CASSGTANTGELFF

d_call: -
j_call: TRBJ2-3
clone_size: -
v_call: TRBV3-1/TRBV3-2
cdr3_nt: TGTGCCAGCAGCCAATCTTCGGGGAGCACAGATACGCAGTATTTT
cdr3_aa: CASSQSSGSTDTQYF

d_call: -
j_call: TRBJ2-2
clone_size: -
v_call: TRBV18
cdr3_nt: TGTGCCAGCTCACCACCGGAGGGGACGGCCACCGGGGAGCTGTTTTTT
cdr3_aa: CASSPPEGTATGELFF